The sequence of this T cell receptor (beta chain) was determined in a study of tumor-infiltrating lymphocytes in localized non-small cell lung cancer. Study conclusions and caveats: Different pieces of the same tissue were used for each assay. IM1 and IM2 tumors showed no difference in T-cell fraction. Only some patients had TCR sequencing, depending on available tissue.

This clone appeared a single time. Its antigen is currently unknown. V trimming: 5 bases; J trimming: 0 bases; junction bases outside the gene matches: 6. The CDR3 sequence is 16 residues long. Germline V gene data show CDR1 as MDHEN and CDR2 as SYDVKM. Some clones are missing from TCRdb's copy, which holds only in-frame ones; the method was immunoSEQ multiplex PCR. The sample has over 11,000 clones, 82% seen once. What was sequenced was lung tumor tissue. This chain links TRBV28 with TRBJ1-3; 8 nucleotides match TRBD1. This TCR was sampled from a human donor with non-small cell lung cancer. The CDR3 DNA follows: TGTGCCAGCAGTCGGGGACAGGTCTCCTCTGGAAACACCATATATTTT. Its translation is CASSRGQVSSGNTIYF.